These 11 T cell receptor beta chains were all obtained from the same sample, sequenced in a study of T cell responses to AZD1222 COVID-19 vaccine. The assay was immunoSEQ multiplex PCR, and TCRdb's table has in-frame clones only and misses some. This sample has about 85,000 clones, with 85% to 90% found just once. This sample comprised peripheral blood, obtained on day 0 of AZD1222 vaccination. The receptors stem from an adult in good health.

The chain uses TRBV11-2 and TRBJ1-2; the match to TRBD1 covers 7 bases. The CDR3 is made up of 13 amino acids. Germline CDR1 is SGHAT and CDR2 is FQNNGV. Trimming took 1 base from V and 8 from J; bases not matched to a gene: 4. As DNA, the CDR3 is TGTGCCAGCAGCTTAGTCAGGGGGAGCGGCTACACCTTC. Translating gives CASSLVRGSGYTF.

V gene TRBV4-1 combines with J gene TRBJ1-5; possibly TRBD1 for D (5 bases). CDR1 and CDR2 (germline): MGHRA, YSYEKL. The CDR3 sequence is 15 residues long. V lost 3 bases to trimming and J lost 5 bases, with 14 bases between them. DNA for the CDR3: TGCGCCAGCAGCCATAGCTGGGGGATTGATCAGCCCCAGCATTTT. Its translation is CASSHSWGIDQPQHF.

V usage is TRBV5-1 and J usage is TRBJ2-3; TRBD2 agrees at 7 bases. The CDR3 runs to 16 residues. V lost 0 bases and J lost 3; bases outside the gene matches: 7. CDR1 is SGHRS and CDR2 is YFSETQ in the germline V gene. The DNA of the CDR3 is TGCGCCAGCAGCTTGGATGGAGGACTAGGGACAGATACGCAGTATTTT. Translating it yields CASSLDGGLGTDTQYF.

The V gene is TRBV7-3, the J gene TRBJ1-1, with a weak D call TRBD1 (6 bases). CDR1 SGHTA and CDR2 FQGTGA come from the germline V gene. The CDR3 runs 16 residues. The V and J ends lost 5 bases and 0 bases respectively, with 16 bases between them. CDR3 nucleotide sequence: TGTGCCAGCAGCCCGGAGGGGGGTAGGATGAACACTGAAGCTTTCTTT. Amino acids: CASSPEGGRMNTEAFF.

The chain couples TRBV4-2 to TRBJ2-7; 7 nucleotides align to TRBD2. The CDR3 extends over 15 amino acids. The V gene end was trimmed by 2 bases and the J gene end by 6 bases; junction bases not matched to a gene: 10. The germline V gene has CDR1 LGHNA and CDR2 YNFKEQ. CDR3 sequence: CASSQPRASGGEQYF. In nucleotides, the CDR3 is TGTGCCAGCAGCCAACCCCGGGCCTCGGGGGGCGAGCAGTACTTC.

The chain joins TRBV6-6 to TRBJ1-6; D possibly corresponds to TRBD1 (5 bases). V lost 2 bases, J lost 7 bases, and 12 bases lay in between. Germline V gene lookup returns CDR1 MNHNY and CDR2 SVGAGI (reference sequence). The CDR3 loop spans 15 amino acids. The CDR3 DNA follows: TGTGCCAGCAGTTACGAGGGGATTGGGAATTCACCCCTCCACTTT. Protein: CASSYEGIGNSPLHF.

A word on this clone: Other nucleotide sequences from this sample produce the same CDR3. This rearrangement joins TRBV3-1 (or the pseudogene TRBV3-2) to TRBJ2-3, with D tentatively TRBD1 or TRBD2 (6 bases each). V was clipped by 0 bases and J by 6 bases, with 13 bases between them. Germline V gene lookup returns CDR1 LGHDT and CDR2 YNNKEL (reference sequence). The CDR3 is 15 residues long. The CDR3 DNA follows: TGTGCCAGCAGCCAAGAAGGGGGAGGAACTGATACGCAGTATTTT. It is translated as CASSQEGGGTDTQYF.

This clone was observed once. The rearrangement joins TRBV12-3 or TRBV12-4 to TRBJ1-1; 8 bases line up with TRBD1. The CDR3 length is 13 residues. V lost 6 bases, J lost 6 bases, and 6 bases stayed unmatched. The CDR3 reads CASSRDRRPEAFF. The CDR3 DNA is TGTGCCAGCAGCCGGGACAGGCGGCCTGAAGCTTTCTTT.

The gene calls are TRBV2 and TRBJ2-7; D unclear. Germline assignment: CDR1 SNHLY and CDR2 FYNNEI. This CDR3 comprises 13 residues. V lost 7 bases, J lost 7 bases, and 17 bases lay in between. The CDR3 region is CASTGPAPLEQYF. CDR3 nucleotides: TGTGCCAGCACCGGGCCAGCCCCCCTTGAGCAGTACTTC. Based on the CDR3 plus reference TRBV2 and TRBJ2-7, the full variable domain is EPEVTQTPSHQVTQMGQEVILRCVPISNHLYFYWYRQILGQKVEFLVSFYNNEISEKSEIFDDQFSVERPDGSNFTLKIRSTKLEDSAMYFCASTGPAPLEQYFGPGTRLTVT.

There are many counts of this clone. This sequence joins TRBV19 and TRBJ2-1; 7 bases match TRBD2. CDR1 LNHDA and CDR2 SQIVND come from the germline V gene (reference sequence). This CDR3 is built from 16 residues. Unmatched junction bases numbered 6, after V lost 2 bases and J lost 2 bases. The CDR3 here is CASSISGDYPYNEQFF. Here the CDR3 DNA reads TGTGCCAGTAGTATAAGCGGGGACTACCCCTACAATGAGCAGTTCTTC. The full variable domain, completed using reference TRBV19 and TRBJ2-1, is DGGITQSPKYLFRKEGQNVTLSCEQNLNHDAMYWYRQDPGQGLRLIYYSQIVNDFQKGDIAEGYSVSREKKESFPLTVTSAQKNPTAFYLCASSISGDYPYNEQFFGPGTRLTVL.

The chain's CDR3 is CASSLAQRGNTIYF. The CDR3 region has the DNA TGTGCCAGCAGCTTAGCGCAGCGGGGAAACACCATATATTTT. The chain is built from TRBV7-2 and TRBJ1-3; D is undetermined. V was shortened by 0 bases and J by 4 bases, with 7 bases between the two germline ends. Per the germline V gene, CDR1 is SGHTA and CDR2 is FQGNSA. CDR3 length: 14 amino acids.